The 27 T cell receptor beta chains reported below all come from one sample, sequenced in a study of T cell repertoires and HLA-DP antigens. Antigens for these TCRs are unknown. TCRdb's table, derived via immunoSEQ multiplex PCR, lists solely in-frame clones and lacks some. This repertoire shows about 89,000 clones, approximately 86% found once; its top ten account for about 1.7%. Sequenced input: CD4+ T cells from PBMCs. The origin of the receptors is a middle-aged man in good health and CMV-seronegative.

A remark on this clone: Other nucleotide sequences from this sample produce the same CDR3. The rearrangement joins TRBV5-1 to TRBJ2-3; tentatively, D is TRBD1 or TRBD2 (5 bases each). Looked up from germline, CDR1 is SGHRS and CDR2 is YFSETQ. The ends were cut back, 4 bases at V and 0 bases at J, with 9 bases in the middle. CDR3 length: 14 amino acids. The CDR3 sequence: CASSPGTSTDTQYF. The CDR3 DNA is TGCGCCAGCAGCCCGGGGACGAGCACAGATACGCAGTATTTT.

This sequence joins TRBV7-9 and TRBJ1-2; the D is unclear. The CDR3 covers 17 residues. Trimming took off 5 bases at V and 6 bases at J, with 25 bases between the two ends. CDR1 and CDR2 from the germline V gene are SEHNR and FQNEAQ (reference sequence). CDR3 sequence (DNA): TGTGCCAGCAGCAAGGCTTCCGCTCAGGCTCGATTGGATGGCTACACCTTC. Translating it yields CASSKASAQARLDGYTF.

The V call is TRBV18, the J call TRBJ1-6; TRBD1 might be the D (6 bases). Germline V gene data show CDR1 as KGHSH and CDR2 as LQKENI. V gave up 8 bases and J gave up 4 bases, with 15 bases separating them. The CDR3 has 15 amino acids. CDR3 region: CASHGGGSYNSPLHF. CDR3 coding DNA: TGTGCCAGCCACGGAGGGGGATCTTATAATTCACCCCTCCACTTT.

The chain carries TRBV5-1 and TRBJ2-7; 10 bases fit TRBD1. The germline V gene has CDR1 SGHRS and CDR2 YFSETQ. The CDR3 covers 16 residues. Trimming took 0 bases from V and 1 from J; bases not matched to a gene: 4. For the CDR3, the DNA is TGCGCCAGCAGCTTGGCGGGGGGACAGGGGTCCTACGAGCAGTACTTC. This codes for CASSLAGGQGSYEQYF.

This sequence joins TRBV6-4 and TRBJ2-7, with D uncertain. Germline V CDR1 and CDR2: MRHNA, SNTAGT. The V end was cut by 0 bases, the J end by 4 bases, with 7 bases between. The length of the CDR3 is 13 residues. Here the CDR3 DNA reads TGTGCCAGCAGTGACTCGTTGGCTTACGAGCAGTACTTC. This sequence encodes CASSDSLAYEQYF.

V usage is TRBV7-8 and J usage is TRBJ2-1; D perhaps matches TRBD2 (5 bases). This CDR3 comprises 13 residues. Trimming took 1 base from V and 8 from J, leaving 9 bases between them. Germline V gene sequence: CDR1 SGHVS, CDR2 FQNEAQ. The CDR3 DNA is TGTGCCAGCAGCTTAGAGAGGGAATATGAGCAGTTCTTC. Protein: CASSLEREYEQFF.

The CDR3 is CAWSEGLGNTIYF. CDR3 sequence (DNA): TGTGCCTGGAGTGAGGGTTTGGGAAACACCATATATTTT. The chain carries TRBV30 and TRBJ1-3; no firm D call. The germline gives CDR1 GTSNPN, CDR2 SVGIG (reference sequence). This CDR3 spans 13 amino acids. The V and J ends lost 1 base and 4 bases respectively, with 8 bases between them.

This clone was counted between two and nine times. The V and J genes are TRBV7-6 and TRBJ2-1; D ambiguous. Germline CDR1 SGHVS, CDR2 FNYEAQ. The CDR3 runs to 15 residues. V gave up 5 bases and J gave up 2 bases, with 13 bases separating them. CDR3 sequence: CASSLSPITYNEQFF. CDR3 coding DNA: TGTGCCAGCAGCCTTAGCCCGATCACCTACAATGAGCAGTTCTTC.

This clone occurred a few times. This chain uses TRBV19 with TRBJ1-2, with D hard to call. The germline V gene has CDR1 LNHDA and CDR2 SQIVND (reference sequence). The CDR3 loop spans 13 amino acids. V shed 5 bases and J shed 7 bases, with 14 bases lying between them. The CDR3 here is CASSPQHTGGYTF. The DNA of the CDR3 is TGTGCCAGTAGTCCCCAACACACGGGTGGCTACACCTTC.

The J gene is TRBJ2-3, the V gene TRBV11-3; D is ambiguous. There are 13 residues in the CDR3. V lost 1 base and J lost 4, with 6 bases in between. From germline, CDR1 is SGHNT and CDR2 YENEEA. The CDR3 bases are TGTGCCAGCAGCTTAGTAATTGCAGATACGCAGTATTTT. Its protein product is CASSLVIADTQYF.

The V gene is TRBV19, the J gene TRBJ1-4, with a tentative D call TRBD1 (6 bases). This CDR3 is built from 18 residues. Germline CDR1 and CDR2: LNHDA and SQIVND (reference sequence). V lost 4 bases and J lost 4, with 22 bases in between. CDR3 DNA: TGTGCCAGTAGTACTGGGGGGATTGGGGGCGCCCTTAATGAAAAACTGTTTTTT. Translated, it gives CASSTGGIGGALNEKLFF.

The CDR3: CSATSVSYEQYF. In nucleotides, the CDR3 is TGCAGCGCCACTAGCGTCTCCTACGAGCAGTACTTC. The J gene is TRBJ2-7, the V gene TRBV29-1, with 7 bases aligning to TRBD2. Germline loops: CDR1 SQVTM, CDR2 ANQGSEA. The CDR3 spans 12 residues. The trim removed 7 bases at V and 0 bases at J, leaving 3 bases unmatched.

The V and J genes are TRBV21-1 and TRBJ2-7; TRBD2 was called by the table and not checked on the DNA. TRBV21-1 is reported as a pseudogene. The CDR3 runs 16 residues. Here the CDR3 DNA reads TGTGCCAGCAGCAATATTTACAACGAGGGATTTGGCGAGCAGTACTTC. It codes for CASSNIYNEGFGEQYF.

The V and J genes are TRBV25-1 and TRBJ1-4; D gene unclear. V gave up 0 bases and J gave up 7 bases, with 9 bases separating them. The germline V gene encodes CDR1 MGHDK and CDR2 SYGVNS. The CDR3 loop spans 14 amino acids. CDR3 region: CASSEYRAGEKLFF. As DNA, the CDR3 is TGTGCCAGCAGTGAATATAGGGCCGGTGAAAAACTGTTTTTT.

Here the CDR3 DNA reads TGTGCCAGCAGCTACAGGTTGGTGTTTAACGAGCAGTACTTC. Translated: CASSYRLVFNEQYF. The chain joins TRBV11-1 to TRBJ2-7; TRBD1 might be the D (5 bases). V lost 4 bases to trimming and J lost 5 bases, with 15 bases between them. This CDR3 contains 14 residues. Germline values: CDR1 SGHAT, CDR2 FQDESV (reference sequence).

The chain links TRBV28 to TRBJ2-7; 11 positions match TRBD2. The CDR3 length is 16 residues. Losses at the gene ends were 6 bases for V and 4 bases for J; bases not matched to a gene: 11. The germline V gene has CDR1 MDHEN and CDR2 SYDVKM. CDR3 DNA: TGTGCCAGCAGCGGCTTCCAGACTAGCGGGATTTACGAGCAGTACTTC. It codes for CASSGFQTSGIYEQYF.

This clone showed up just a few times. V is TRBV30 and J is TRBJ1-1; D gene unclear. The CDR3 length is 11 residues. V was clipped by 4 bases and J by 2 bases, with 5 bases between them. Germline CDR1 is GTSNPN and CDR2 is SVGIG (reference sequence). The DNA of the CDR3 is TGTGCCTGGAACCGTAACACTGAAGCTTTCTTT. Its translation is CAWNRNTEAFF.

The chain carries TRBV20-1 and TRBJ2-7; unclear D gene. Germline-derived CDR1 and CDR2 are DFQATT and SNEGSKA (reference sequence). V lost 0 bases, J lost 6 bases, and 6 bases lay in between. The CDR3 contains 11 residues. The CDR3 DNA reads as TGCAGTGCTAGAGATCTAGGCGAGCAGTACTTC. Residues: CSARDLGEQYF.

The V call is TRBV6-1, the J call TRBJ2-1, with D perhaps TRBD2 (6 bases). The CDR3 extends over 12 amino acids. The V and J ends lost 10 bases and 7 bases respectively, with 14 bases between them. Germline CDR1 MNHNS, CDR2 SASEGT. The chain's CDR3 is CATSRDQNEQFF. For the CDR3, the DNA is TGTGCCACTTCGCGGGATCAAAATGAGCAGTTCTTC.

The rearrangement links TRBV7-2 to TRBJ2-5; the D gene could be TRBD1 or TRBD2 (5 bases each). CDR1 is SGHTA and CDR2 is FQGNSA in the germline V gene. The germline V and J ends were trimmed by 3 bases and 2 bases, with 10 bases remaining between them. There are 14 residues in the CDR3. This CDR3 reads CASSLGRLQETQYF. The CDR3 bases are TGTGCCAGCAGCTTGGGACGGCTTCAAGAGACCCAGTACTTC.

The CDR3 loop reads CASSLGLATDTQYF. The CDR3, as DNA: TGCGCCAGCAGCCTTGGACTAGCGACAGATACGCAGTATTTT. The chain uses TRBV5-1 and TRBJ2-3; 9 bases match TRBD2. CDR3 length equals 14 residues. Trimming took 4 bases from V and 3 from J; bases not matched to a gene: 3. CDR1 and CDR2 from the germline V gene are SGHRS and YFSETQ.

In DNA form, the CDR3 reads TGTGCCAGCTCACAAGACTCTGGGGCCAACGTCCTGACTTTC. Translation gives CASSQDSGANVLTF. V and J are TRBV18 and TRBJ2-6; D not resolved. The germline V gene has CDR1 KGHSH and CDR2 LQKENI. This CDR3 spans 14 amino acids. Trimming cost V 4 bases and J 0 bases, with 4 bases left between them.

V is TRBV6-6 and J is TRBJ2-7; no reliable D call. This CDR3 contains 12 residues. V was shortened by 0 bases and J by 6 bases, with 6 bases between the two germline ends. Germline lookup yields CDR1 MNHNY and CDR2 SVGAGI (reference sequence). CDR3 sequence: CASSYSGIEQYF. DNA for the CDR3: TGTGCCAGCAGTTACTCTGGGATCGAGCAGTACTTC.

The V and J genes are TRBV10-3 and TRBJ2-7, with 7 nucleotides matching TRBD2. Germline CDR1 and CDR2: ENHRY and SYGVKD. The CDR3 is made up of 15 amino acids. V trimming: 6 bases; J trimming: 2 bases; junction bases outside the gene matches: 10. The CDR3 nucleotides are TGTGCCATCAGCGTCTACCGCGCGGGGGCCTACGAGCAGTACTTC. The encoded protein is CAISVYRAGAYEQYF.

The chain has TRBV6-6 and TRBJ1-1; no firm D call. There are 13 residues in the CDR3. V was pared by 2 bases and J by 1 base, with 5 bases between. CDR1 and CDR2 from the germline V gene are MNHNY and SVGAGI (reference sequence). CDR3 residues: CASSYPQNTEAFF. The CDR3, as DNA: TGTGCCAGCAGTTACCCACAGAACACTGAAGCTTTCTTT.

The genes are TRBV7-2 and TRBJ2-1, with unresolved D. The CDR3 runs 13 residues. From germline, CDR1 is SGHTA and CDR2 FQGNSA. V was pared by 8 bases and J by 8 bases, with 16 bases between. The CDR3 sequence: CASRNPSVHEQFF. The CDR3 DNA reads as TGTGCCAGCCGCAACCCCAGCGTCCATGAGCAGTTCTTC.

This clone was found once. The chain has TRBV5-1 and TRBJ2-1; possibly TRBD1 for D (6 bases). The CDR3 runs 14 residues. Trimming cost V 2 bases and J 5 bases, with 11 bases left between them. The V gene's germline CDR1 is SGHRS and CDR2 YFSETQ. The CDR3: CASSLERQDNEQFF. The CDR3 nucleotides are TGCGCCAGCAGCTTAGAGAGACAGGACAATGAGCAGTTCTTC.